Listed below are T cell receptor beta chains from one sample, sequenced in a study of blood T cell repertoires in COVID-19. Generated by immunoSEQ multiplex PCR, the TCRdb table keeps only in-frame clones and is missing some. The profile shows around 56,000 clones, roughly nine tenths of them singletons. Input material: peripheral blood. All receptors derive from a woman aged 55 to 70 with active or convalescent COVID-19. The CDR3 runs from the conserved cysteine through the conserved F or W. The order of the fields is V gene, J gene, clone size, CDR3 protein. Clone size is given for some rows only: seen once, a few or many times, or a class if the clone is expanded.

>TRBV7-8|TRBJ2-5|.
CASSRELGETQYF
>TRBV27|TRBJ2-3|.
CASSYWTSATDTQYF
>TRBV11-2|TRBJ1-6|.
CASSLDLQGSPLHF
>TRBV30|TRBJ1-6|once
CAWSVHRGNNSPLHF
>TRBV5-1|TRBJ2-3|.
CASSLWDRARSGREPDTQYF
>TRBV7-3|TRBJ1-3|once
CASSQGSGNTIYF
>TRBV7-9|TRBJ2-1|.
CASTTGGRDNEQFF
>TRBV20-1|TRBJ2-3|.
CSAPLADTQYF
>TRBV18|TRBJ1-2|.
CASSPETGNYGYTF
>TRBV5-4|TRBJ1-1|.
CASSFYRDRVEAFF
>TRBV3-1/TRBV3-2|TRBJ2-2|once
CASSQGGGATGELFF
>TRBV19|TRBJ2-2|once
CASTSFGLAGMRTGELFF
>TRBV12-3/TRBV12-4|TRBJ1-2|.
CASSYSGSYGYTF
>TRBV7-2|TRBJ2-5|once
CASSLGMGPQETQYF